The 14 T cell receptor beta chains below come from one sample, sequenced in a study of blood T cell repertoires in COVID-19. Libraries were prepared by immunoSEQ multiplex PCR; TCRdb keeps only in-frame clonotypes and omits some of them. The data contain about 190,000 clones, around four fifths of them singletons. The sequenced sample consisted of peripheral blood. The receptor source for this set is a woman of 80 years or more with active or convalescent COVID-19.

The chain employs TRBV9 and TRBJ1-2, with D possibly matching TRBD1 (5 bases). The ends were cut back, 4 bases at V and 13 bases at J, with 26 bases in the middle. This CDR3 spans 15 amino acids. The germline gives CDR1 SGDLS, CDR2 YYNGEE. CDR3 region: CASSIRTGPGSVSTF. Here the CDR3 DNA reads TGTGCCAGCAGCATCCGGACCGGGCCAGGGTCGGTCTCCACCTTC. The full variable domain, with the rest looked up from reference TRBV9 and TRBJ1-2, is DSGVTQTPKHLITATGQRVTLRCSPRSGDLSVYWYQQSLDQGLQFLIQYYNGEERAKGNILERFSAQQFPDLHSELNLSSLELGDSALYFCASSIRTGPGSVSTFGSGTRLTVV.

This chain connects TRBV19 to TRBJ2-3, with D perhaps TRBD2 (6 bases). Trimming took 5 bases from V and 4 from J, leaving 13 bases between them. Germline assignment: CDR1 LNHDA and CDR2 SQIVND (reference sequence). The CDR3 is 14 amino acids. CDR3 amino acids: CASSLRLGADTQYF. The CDR3 DNA follows: TGTGCCAGTAGTCTCCGACTAGGAGCAGATACGCAGTATTTT.

CDR3 bases: TGTGCCAGCAGGCGGACAGGCAGCTATGGCTACACCTTC. Translation: CASRRTGSYGYTF. The chain is built from TRBV28 and TRBJ1-2; 7 nucleotides align to TRBD1. V lost 6 bases to trimming and J lost 4 bases; unmatched junction nucleotides: 5. CDR1 and CDR2 (germline): MDHEN, SYDVKM. The CDR3 loop spans 13 amino acids.

This rearrangement joins TRBV24-1 to TRBJ2-1; TRBD1 aligns across 8 bases. V shed 5 bases and J 8 bases; nucleotides not matched to a gene: 13. CDR1 KGHDR and CDR2 SFDVKD come from the germline V gene. The CDR3 spans 16 residues. The CDR3 DNA reads as TGTGCCACCAGTGCCCGACTAGGGACAGGCTGGGATGAGCAGTTCTTC. Translation gives CATSARLGTGWDEQFF.

This sequence joins TRBV18 and TRBJ2-1, with 8 bases aligning to TRBD2. The CDR3 is made up of 15 amino acids. J gave up 2 bases and V 6 bases, and 6 bases lay outside the gene matches. Germline-derived CDR1 and CDR2 are KGHSH and LQKENI. This CDR3 reads CASSPGGLTYNEQFF. The CDR3 DNA follows: TGTGCCAGCTCCCCGGGGGGGCTTACCTACAATGAGCAGTTCTTC. Filled out from reference TRBV18 and TRBJ2-1, the complete variable domain reads NAGVMQNPRHLVRRRGQEARLRCSPMKGHSHVYWYRQLPEEGLKFMVYLQKENIIDESGMPKERFSAEFPKEGPSILRIQQVVRGDSAAYFCASSPGGLTYNEQFFGPGTRLTVL.

The V gene is TRBV11-2, the J gene TRBJ2-1, with 7 bases aligning to TRBD2. After removal of 4 bases from V and 9 bases from J, the junction contained 0 bases not matched to a gene. The germline CDR1 and CDR2 sequences are SGHAT and FQNNGV. The length of the CDR3 is 11 residues. The CDR3 nucleotides read TGTGCCAGCAGCTGGGGGGGTGAGCAGTTCTTC. Encoded protein: CASSWGGEQFF.

V is TRBV15 and J is TRBJ1-1; 8 nucleotides line up with TRBD1. Germline-derived CDR1 and CDR2 are LNHNV and YYDKDF (reference sequence). The CDR3 sequence is 16 residues long. J was trimmed by 4 bases and V by 1 base; bases with no gene match: 8. The CDR3: CATSRGTGPVGTEAFF. Here the CDR3 DNA reads TGTGCCACCAGCAGAGGGACAGGGCCAGTGGGCACTGAAGCTTTCTTT.

This clone has only a few counts. The rearrangement joins TRBV28 to TRBJ2-2; TRBD2 agrees at 7 bases. This CDR3 spans 14 amino acids. With V trimmed by 7 bases and J by 2 bases, 4 bases remained unmatched. Germline V gene data show CDR1 as MDHEN and CDR2 as SYDVKM. CDR3 in amino acids: CASTGGLNTGELFF. The CDR3 nucleotides are TGTGCCAGCACGGGGGGACTTAACACCGGGGAGCTGTTTTTT.

This rearrangement joins TRBV7-8 to TRBJ1-6, with TRBD1 as a possible D gene (5 bases). From germline, CDR1 is SGHVS and CDR2 FQNEAQ. CDR3 length: 21 amino acids. Trimming took off 2 bases at V and 11 bases at J, with 34 bases between the two ends. This CDR3 is CASSLFTRGAQGVSGGTPLHF. The DNA of the CDR3 is TGTGCCAGCAGCTTATTCACACGAGGGGCGCAGGGCGTAAGTGGCGGGACACCCCTCCACTTT.

The count of this clone is one. The V call is TRBV19, the J call TRBJ1-1; 7 nucleotides agree with TRBD1. Per the germline V gene, CDR1 is LNHDA and CDR2 is SQIVND (reference sequence). The trim removed 10 bases at V and 4 bases at J, leaving 3 bases unmatched. The CDR3 is made up of 11 amino acids. CDR3 bases: TGTGCCACCCACAGGGGCACTGAAGCTTTCTTT. This sequence encodes CATHRGTEAFF. Variable domain in full (rest from reference TRBV19 and TRBJ1-1): DGGITQSPKYLFRKEGQNVTLSCEQNLNHDAMYWYRQDPGQGLRLIYYSQIVNDFQKGDIAEGYSVSREKKESFPLTVTSAQKNPTAFYLCATHRGTEAFFGQGTRLTVV.

A few counts support this clone. The chain couples TRBV4-2 to TRBJ1-1; a weak D match, TRBD1 (5 bases). Deletions cut 0 bases from V and 3 bases from J, with 11 bases between. This CDR3 comprises 15 residues. Germline values: CDR1 LGHNA, CDR2 YNFKEQ. The CDR3 nucleotides are TGTGCCAGCAGCCAAGATTCGGCGGGGGACACTGAAGCTTTCTTT. Its protein is CASSQDSAGDTEAFF.

V gene TRBV3-1 (or the pseudogene TRBV3-2) combines with J gene TRBJ1-3; maybe TRBD1 (6 bases). The CDR3 is 19 residues long. Trimming stripped 0 bases from V and 4 bases from J, with 22 bases between. Germline V gene data show CDR1 as LGHDT and CDR2 as YNNKEL (reference sequence). Written as DNA, the CDR3 is TGTGCCAGCAGCCAAGATTTGAGGCTCGTCAGGGGTCCGGGAAACACCATATATTTT. The encoded protein is CASSQDLRLVRGPGNTIYF.

This clone was seen more than once but under ten times. V usage is TRBV4-3 and J usage is TRBJ1-4; 7 positions agree with TRBD1. The germline gives CDR1 LGHNA, CDR2 YSLEER. This CDR3 has 15 amino acids. Unmatched junction bases numbered 6, after V lost 0 bases and J lost 8 bases. The CDR3 region has the DNA TGCGCCAGCAGCCAAGATCGGGACAGAGGCGAAAAACTGTTTTTT. Protein: CASSQDRDRGEKLFF.

V usage is TRBV18 and J usage is TRBJ2-6; tentative D call: TRBD2 (7 bases). Trimming removed 2 bases from V and 4 bases from J, with 18 bases in between. The CDR3 runs to 18 residues. CDR1 is KGHSH and CDR2 is LQKENI in the germline V gene. The chain's CDR3 is CASSPIGRRGAGANVLTF. The CDR3 nucleotides are TGTGCCAGCTCACCAATCGGACGCCGGGGGGCAGGGGCCAACGTCCTGACTTTC.